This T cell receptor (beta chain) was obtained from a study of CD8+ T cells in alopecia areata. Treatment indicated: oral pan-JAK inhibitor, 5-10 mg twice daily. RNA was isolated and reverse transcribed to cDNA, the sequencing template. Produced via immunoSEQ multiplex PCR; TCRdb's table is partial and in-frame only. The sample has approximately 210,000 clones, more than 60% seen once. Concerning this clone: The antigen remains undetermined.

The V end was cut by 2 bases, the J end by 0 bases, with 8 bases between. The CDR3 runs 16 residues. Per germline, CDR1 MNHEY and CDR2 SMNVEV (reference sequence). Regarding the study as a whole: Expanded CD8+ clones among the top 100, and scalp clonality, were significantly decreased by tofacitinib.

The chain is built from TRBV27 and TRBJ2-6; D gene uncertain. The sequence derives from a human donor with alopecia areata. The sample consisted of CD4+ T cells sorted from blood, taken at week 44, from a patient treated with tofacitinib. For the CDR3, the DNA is TGTGCCAGCAGTTTAAGCAGGACCTCTGGGGCCAACGTCCTGACTTTC. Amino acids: CASSLSRTSGANVLTF.